The 10 T cell receptor beta chains reported below all come from one sample, sequenced in a study of blood T cell repertoires in COVID-19. Sequenced by immunoSEQ multiplex PCR; TCRdb stores in-frame clones only, minus some. Among 200,000 to 250,000 clones listed, about 86% were seen once. Material for sequencing was peripheral blood. The receptors were gathered from a man younger than 30 with active or convalescent COVID-19.

Ten or more counts support this clone. This chain uses TRBV5-6 with TRBJ2-2; perhaps TRBD2 as D (6 bases). The CDR3 runs to 15 residues. The germline V gene has CDR1 SGHDT and CDR2 YYEEEE. Trimming shortened V by 5 bases and J by 5 bases, and 16 bases separated the two germline ends. In DNA form, the CDR3 reads TGTGCCAGCAGAAAGGGACTGGCGAGGACCGGGGAGCTGTTTTTT. Residues: CASRKGLARTGELFF.

The chain uses TRBV9 and TRBJ2-5; 7 bases are shared with TRBD1. The V and J ends lost 3 bases and 7 bases, in that order; junction bases with no gene match: 12. Germline CDR1 SGDLS, CDR2 YYNGEE. The CDR3 extends over 15 amino acids. The CDR3 DNA reads as TGTGCCAGCAGCGACCAAGGACAGGTCCCGGGGACCCAGTACTTC. It is translated as CASSDQGQVPGTQYF.

The gene calls are TRBV30 and TRBJ2-6; no clear D gene. The germline CDR1 and CDR2 sequences are GTSNPN and SVGIG (reference sequence). The CDR3 has 15 amino acids. The V end was cut by 4 bases, the J end by 2 bases, with 12 bases between. The CDR3 loop is CAWTMSPAGANVLTF. The CDR3 nucleotides are TGTGCCTGGACTATGAGCCCCGCTGGGGCCAACGTCCTGACTTTC.

The rearrangement uses TRBV18 and TRBJ2-2; weak D call: TRBD1 (5 bases). CDR1 is KGHSH and CDR2 is LQKENI in the germline V gene. Trimming removed 6 bases from V and 2 bases from J, with 19 bases in between. This CDR3 has 17 residues. The CDR3: CASSPDRSQGNTGELFF. CDR3 bases: TGTGCCAGCTCCCCGGACCGTAGCCAGGGAAACACCGGGGAGCTGTTTTTT.

CDR3 in DNA: TGTGCCAGCAGCTTCGGGGGTTTCAATTCACCCCTCCACTTT. Residues: CASSFGGFNSPLHF. The chain employs TRBV11-2 and TRBJ1-6; maybe TRBD1 (5 bases). Germline-derived CDR1 and CDR2 are SGHAT and FQNNGV. CDR3 size: 14 residues. The V end lost 3 bases, the J end lost 7 bases, and 10 bases lay between the germline ends.

CDR3: CASSPILENEQFF. DNA of the CDR3: TGTGCCAGCAGTCCCATCCTAGAGAATGAGCAGTTCTTC. The chain has TRBV27 and TRBJ2-1, with D unclear. The length of the CDR3 is 13 residues. Germline lookup yields CDR1 MNHEY and CDR2 SMNVEV (reference sequence). Trimming took 5 bases from V and 7 from J, leaving 12 bases between them.

This chain links TRBV28 with TRBJ1-2; possibly TRBD1 for D (6 bases). The germline V gene encodes CDR1 MDHEN and CDR2 SYDVKM. The CDR3 is 16 amino acids. The V end was cut by 5 bases, the J end by 8 bases, with 24 bases between. CDR3 protein: CASSPVQGYRLGGYTF. The CDR3 DNA is TGTGCCAGCAGTCCCGTCCAGGGGTACCGTCTCGGGGGCTACACCTTC.

This clone was seen a few times. The V and J genes are TRBV2 and TRBJ2-7, with D perhaps TRBD2 (5 bases). Trimming took 7 bases from V and 5 from J, leaving 15 bases between them. Germline CDR1 is SNHLY and CDR2 is FYNNEI. This CDR3 comprises 13 residues. CDR3 nucleotides: TGTGCCAGCACCCGGGAAGTAGTCCACGAGCAGTACTTC. Its protein product is CASTREVVHEQYF. Drawing the rest from reference TRBV2 and TRBJ2-7, the complete variable domain is EPEVTQTPSHQVTQMGQEVILRCVPISNHLYFYWYRQILGQKVEFLVSFYNNEISEKSEIFDDQFSVERPDGSNFTLKIRSTKLEDSAMYFCASTREVVHEQYFGPGTRLTVT.

The J gene is TRBJ1-4, the V gene TRBV7-2, with D possibly being TRBD1 (5 bases). This CDR3 comprises 12 residues. The V gene's germline CDR1 is SGHTA and CDR2 FQGNSA. V was cut by 3 bases and J by 8 bases, with 7 bases left in between. DNA for the CDR3: TGTGCCAGCAGCTTTCGGGGGGAAAAACTGTTTTTT. It translates to CASSFRGEKLFF. The full variable domain, in which reference TRBV7-2 and TRBJ1-4 provide the parts outside the CDR3, is GAGVSQSPSNKVTEKGKDVELRCDPISGHTALYWYRQSLGQGLEFLIYFQGNSAPDKSGLPSDRFSAERTGGSVSTLTIQRTQQEDSAVYLCASSFRGEKLFFGSGTQLSVL.

The V and J genes are TRBV6-5 and TRBJ1-1; 7 bases line up with TRBD1. The CDR3 runs to 11 residues. CDR1 is MNHEY and CDR2 is SVGAGI in the germline V gene. Losses at the gene ends were 10 bases for V and 13 bases for J; bases not matched to a gene: 12. The CDR3 reads CATETVGQSFF. CDR3 sequence (DNA): TGTGCCACCGAGACTGTGGGACAGAGTTTCTTT.